This T cell receptor (beta chain) came from a study of blood T cell repertoires in COVID-19. Looking at the study overall: The United States, Italy and Spain were the sources of the acute and convalescent COVID-19 samples. PBMCs, B-cell-depleted T cells, or T cells were the source of the cDNA or gDNA that made up the material.

The CDR3 contains 15 residues. Trimming pared 2 bases from V and 4 bases from J, leaving 11 bases between. Germline V lookup: CDR1 LNHDA, CDR2 SQIVND (reference sequence). Original processing notes: Amplification from reference gene primers served as the basis for estimated nucleated cell counts. Sequencing was performed with immunoSEQ multiplex PCR; in TCRdb, only in-frame clones are kept and a portion is missing. V and J calls plus clone size are reproduced from that table; the DNA served to infer D and trimming. The sample carries approximately 54,000 clones, around 80% recorded once. The sequenced sample consisted of peripheral blood. This chain joins TRBV19 and TRBJ2-2; D uncertain. This TCR was sampled from a human donor in a cohort sampled during active COVID-19. The CDR3 sequence: CASSIIALSTGELFF. The CDR3 DNA follows: TGTGCCAGTAGTATAATAGCACTGAGCACCGGGGAGCTGTTTTTT.